The clone carrying this T cell receptor beta chain appeared a few times. Its target is not known. A much larger clonotype is one base distant, so this may be a read error. These data come from a study of metastatic and nonmetastatic thyroid tumors. Study as a whole: The authors compared repertoires across blood and tumor or nodule tissue from malignant and benign thyroid patients. Study-wide results and caveats: In blood and tumor, TCR beta diversity was reportedly significantly higher in malignant thyroid tumors than in benign nodules.

TCRdb redid the clone calls on the PCR reads using MiXCR. The sample holds about 39,000 clones; approximately 20% are singletons and the top ten take roughly an eighth. Every patient was untreated before thyroid surgery. This CDR3 is built from 11 residues. The germline V gene encodes CDR1 SQVTM and CDR2 ANQGSEA. V shed 0 bases and J shed 4 bases, with 4 bases lying between them. What was sequenced was tumor tissue. The rearrangement joins TRBV29-1 to TRBJ2-7; D not resolved. The receptor comes from a female donor with papillary thyroid cancer or a benign thyroid nodule (not recorded which). Some clones in this sample may be carry-over from other donors' samples. The CDR3 coding sequence is TGCAGCGTTGAAGACAGGTACGAGCAGTACTTC. Amino acids: CSVEDRYEQYF.